Listed below are T cell receptor beta chains from one sample, sequenced in a study of early T cells in non-severe SARS-CoV-2 infection. TCRdb independently ran MiXCR on the 5' RACE reads; one entry per CDR3 protein. The sample lists approximately 35,000 distinct CDR3 sequences, around 5.7% occurring once. The source material was whole blood. These receptors all come from an adult who was a healthcare worker with PCR-confirmed SARS-CoV-2 infection or an uninfected control (not recorded which). CDR3s include the opening cysteine and the closing phenylalanine or tryptophan. D genes are given only for firm matches. Not all rows give a size; the values are once, few, many and, for expanded clones, a class.

D: NA; V: TRBV7-2; size: many; length: 14; J: TRBJ1-2; CDR3: CASSLADGPYGYTF; DNA: TGTGCCAGCAGCTTAGCGGACGGACCGTATGGCTACACCTTC
D: NA; V: TRBV12-3/TRBV12-4; size: NA; length: 12; J: TRBJ1-6; CDR3: CASSLLNSPLHF; DNA: TGTGCCAGCAGCCTCTTGAATTCACCCCTCCACTTT
D: TRBD2; V: TRBV20-1; size: many; length: 13; J: TRBJ2-3; CDR3: CSATSGNTDTQYF; DNA: TGCAGTGCTACTAGCGGGAACACAGATACGCAGTATTTT
D: NA; V: TRBV10-3; size: many; length: 13; J: TRBJ1-3; CDR3: CAIRTEAGNTIYF; DNA: TGTGCCATACGGACAGAGGCTGGAAACACCATATATTTT
D: NA; V: TRBV9; size: many; length: 16; J: TRBJ1-3; CDR3: CASSTRPQGPGNTIYF; DNA: TGTGCCAGCAGCACTCGCCCCCAGGGGCCGGGAAACACCATATATTTT
D: NA; V: TRBV11-2; size: many; length: 15; J: TRBJ2-3; CDR3: CASSLVVNSTDTQYF; DNA: TGTGCCAGCAGCTTAGTGGTCAACAGCACAGATACGCAGTATTTT
D: TRBD1; V: TRBV24-1; size: few; length: 17; J: TRBJ1-4; CDR3: CATSDRGQGATNEKLFF; DNA: TGTGCCACCAGTGATCGCGGACAGGGTGCAACTAATGAAAAACTGTTTTTT
D: NA; V: TRBV7-9; size: many; length: 14; J: TRBJ1-1; CDR3: CASSLHQMNTEAFF; DNA: TGTGCCAGCAGCTTACACCAAATGAACACTGAAGCTTTCTTT
D: NA; V: TRBV4-2; size: many; length: 15; J: TRBJ2-2; CDR3: CASSLTRGGIGELFF; DNA: TGTGCCAGCAGCCTGACGCGGGGTGGAATCGGGGAGCTGTTTTTT
D: TRBD2; V: TRBV19; size: many; length: 16; J: TRBJ2-1; CDR3: CASTEPGLASYNEQFF; DNA: TGTGCCAGTACCGAACCGGGACTAGCCTCCTACAATGAGCAGTTCTTC
D: TRBD2; V: TRBV20-1; size: many; length: 14; J: TRBJ2-7; CDR3: CSATGTSGRYEQYF; DNA: TGCAGTGCTACTGGGACTAGCGGGCGCTACGAGCAGTACTTC
D: NA; V: TRBV20-1; size: many; length: 16; J: TRBJ2-7; CDR3: CSARARTSKLPYEQYF; DNA: TGCAGTGCTAGAGCGCGGACTTCCAAACTTCCCTACGAGCAGTACTTC
D: TRBD1; V: TRBV12-3/TRBV12-4; size: many; length: 15; J: TRBJ2-1; CDR3: CASSPDRVRYNEQFF; DNA: TGTGCCAGCAGTCCAGACAGGGTAAGATACAATGAGCAGTTCTTC
D: NA; V: TRBV7-6; size: many; length: 15; J: TRBJ2-3; CDR3: CASSLFSDSTDTQYF; DNA: TGTGCCAGCAGCTTATTTAGTGACAGCACAGATACGCAGTATTTT
D: TRBD1; V: TRBV11-2; size: many; length: 19; J: TRBJ2-4; CDR3: CASSLRGTESFIAKNIQYF; DNA: TGTGCCAGCAGCTTAAGGGGGACAGAATCATTTATAGCCAAAAACATTCAGTACTTC
D: TRBD1; V: TRBV20-1; size: many; length: 15; J: TRBJ2-5; CDR3: CSGGNRDRGSETQYF; DNA: TGCAGTGGTGGGAACCGGGACAGGGGATCGGAGACCCAGTACTTC
D: NA; V: TRBV4-1; size: many; length: 16; J: TRBJ2-7; CDR3: CASSQAGGGASYEQYF; DNA: TGCGCCAGCAGCCAAGCGGGCGGGGGCGCCTCCTACGAGCAGTACTTC
D: TRBD2; V: TRBV7-9; size: few; length: 15; J: TRBJ2-5; CDR3: CASSPSGLAEETQYF; DNA: TGTGCCAGCAGCCCGTCCGGGCTAGCGGAAGAGACCCAGTACTTC
D: NA; V: TRBV3-1; size: many; length: 14; J: TRBJ2-2; CDR3: CASSQKGGTGELFF; DNA: TGTGCCAGCAGCCAAAAGGGGGGAACCGGGGAGCTGTTTTTT
D: TRBD1; V: TRBV20-1; size: many; length: 18; J: TRBJ1-5; CDR3: CSATAGSGTGIGNQPQHF; DNA: TGCAGTGCGACGGCAGGATCCGGGACAGGGATCGGCAATCAGCCCCAGCATTTT
D: TRBD1; V: TRBV3-1; size: many; length: 16; J: TRBJ1-3; CDR3: CASTPGPDRAGNTIYF; DNA: TGTGCCAGCACCCCAGGCCCCGACAGGGCTGGAAACACCATATATTTT
D: TRBD2; V: TRBV20-1; size: many; length: 14; J: TRBJ2-3; CDR3: CSASLAGVSDTQYF; DNA: TGCAGTGCTAGTTTGGCGGGAGTATCAGATACGCAGTATTTT
D: TRBD1; V: TRBV9; size: many; length: 15; J: TRBJ2-2; CDR3: CASSSSDRATGELFF; DNA: TGTGCCAGCAGCTCCTCGGACAGGGCCACCGGGGAGCTGTTTTTT
D: TRBD2; V: TRBV9; size: many; length: 16; J: TRBJ2-1; CDR3: CASSSFPGLAGQEQFF; DNA: TGTGCCAGCAGCTCCTTTCCCGGACTAGCGGGTCAGGAGCAGTTCTTC
D: NA; V: TRBV20-1; size: many; length: 17; J: TRBJ2-1; CDR3: CSARVPGGEYSYNEQFF; DNA: TGCAGTGCTAGAGTGCCCGGCGGCGAGTACTCCTACAATGAGCAGTTCTTC
D: NA; V: TRBV9; size: many; length: 15; J: TRBJ2-1; CDR3: CASSPGSTSYNEQFF; DNA: TGTGCCAGCAGCCCTGGCTCGACTTCCTACAATGAGCAGTTCTTC
D: NA; V: TRBV10-3; size: NA; length: 13; J: TRBJ2-7; CDR3: CAISRPGVYEQYF; DNA: TGTGCCATCAGTCGCCCAGGGGTCTACGAGCAGTACTTC
D: TRBD1; V: TRBV12-3/TRBV12-4; size: many; length: 15; J: TRBJ2-1; CDR3: CASSSPGQGGDEQFF; DNA: TGTGCCAGCAGTTCTCCGGGACAGGGGGGAGATGAGCAGTTCTTC
D: NA; V: TRBV10-2; size: NA; length: 11; J: TRBJ2-5; CDR3: CASRRGETQYF; DNA: TGCGCCAGTAGGAGGGGGGAGACCCAGTACTTC
D: TRBD2; V: TRBV20-1; size: many; length: 14; J: TRBJ2-5; CDR3: CSAGKGLAEETQYF; DNA: TGCAGTGCTGGGAAGGGACTAGCGGAAGAGACCCAGTACTTC
D: NA; V: TRBV30; size: many; length: 14; J: TRBJ1-3; CDR3: CAWSPTADGNTIYF; DNA: TGTGCCTGGAGCCCAACGGCGGACGGAAACACCATATATTTT
D: TRBD1; V: TRBV5-1; size: many; length: 17; J: TRBJ1-2; CDR3: CASSLGLSRDRDHGYTF; DNA: TGCGCCAGCAGCTTGGGCCTGTCCCGGGACAGGGACCATGGCTACACCTTC
D: TRBD2; V: TRBV7-2; size: NA; length: 14; J: TRBJ2-1; CDR3: CASSLTSGVNEQFF; DNA: TGTGCCAGCAGCTTGACTAGCGGCGTCAATGAGCAGTTCTTC
D: NA; V: TRBV20-1; size: many; length: 12; J: TRBJ2-3; CDR3: CSASWDTDTQYF; DNA: TGCAGTGCTTCTTGGGACACAGATACGCAGTATTTT
D: NA; V: TRBV7-9; size: many; length: 10; J: TRBJ2-5; CDR3: CASSWETQYF; DNA: TGTGCCAGCAGCTGGGAGACCCAGTACTTC
D: NA; V: TRBV20-1; size: many; length: 16; J: TRBJ1-1; CDR3: CSAMTQDPSQNTEAFF; DNA: TGCAGTGCCATGACCCAGGATCCGTCTCAGAACACTGAAGCTTTCTTT
D: TRBD2; V: TRBV7-2; size: few; length: 17; J: TRBJ2-5; CDR3: CASSWGLAGGLMETQYF; DNA: TGTGCCAGCAGCTGGGGACTAGCGGGAGGCCTGATGGAGACCCAGTACTTC
D: TRBD2; V: TRBV20-1; size: many; length: 15; J: TRBJ2-3; CDR3: CSASDLAGALDTQYF; DNA: TGCAGTGCTAGTGATCTAGCGGGAGCTCTAGATACGCAGTATTTT
D: TRBD1; V: TRBV6-1; size: many; length: 17; J: TRBJ2-3; CDR3: CASSADPTGPKRDTQYF; DNA: TGTGCCAGCAGTGCCGACCCGACAGGGCCCAAGCGAGATACGCAGTATTTT
D: NA; V: TRBV9; size: NA; length: 14; J: TRBJ1-6; CDR3: CASSVGPVNSPLHF; DNA: TGTGCCAGCAGCGTAGGGCCAGTCAATTCACCCCTCCACTTT
D: TRBD1; V: TRBV9; size: NA; length: 13; J: TRBJ1-1; CDR3: CASSVNPSGTGVF; DNA: TGTGCCAGCAGCGTAAATCCTTCCGGGACAGGAGTTTTT
D: NA; V: TRBV28; size: many; length: 13; J: TRBJ1-2; CDR3: CASSLNTDYGYTF; DNA: TGTGCCAGCAGTTTAAACACCGACTATGGCTACACCTTC
D: NA; V: TRBV7-9; size: many; length: 11; J: TRBJ2-1; CDR3: CASSWDFEQFF; DNA: TGTGCCAGCAGCTGGGATTTCGAGCAGTTCTTC
D: TRBD1; V: TRBV27; size: many; length: 15; J: TRBJ1-5; CDR3: CASSPGQGANQPQHF; DNA: TGTGCCAGCAGTCCCGGACAGGGGGCCAATCAGCCCCAGCATTTT
D: NA; V: TRBV7-5; size: many; length: 20; J: TRBJ1-4; CDR3: CISVPEAKVGQPATNEKLFF; DNA: NA
D: TRBD2; V: TRBV6-5; size: many; length: 13; J: TRBJ2-7; CDR3: CASRGTSSYEQYF; DNA: TGTGCCAGCAGAGGGACTAGCTCCTACGAGCAGTACTTC
D: NA; V: TRBV4-3; size: many; length: 17; J: TRBJ2-3; CDR3: CASSPIGGGSSTDTQYF; DNA: TGCGCCAGCAGCCCTATAGGGGGAGGGAGTAGCACAGATACGCAGTATTTT
D: NA; V: TRBV7-3; size: NA; length: 13; J: TRBJ1-1; CDR3: CASSGGRNTEAFF; DNA: TGTGCCAGCAGCGGGGGGAGGAACACTGAAGCTTTCTTT
D: NA; V: TRBV29-1; size: NA; length: 15; J: TRBJ2-5; CDR3: CSVGGQGIHQETQYF; DNA: TGCAGCGTTGGAGGGCAGGGGATACACCAAGAGACCCAGTACTTC
D: NA; V: TRBV4-2; size: few; length: 16; J: TRBJ2-3; CDR3: CASSQDSGLRIDTQYF; DNA: TGTGCCAGCAGCCAAGATTCTGGGTTAAGAATAGATACGCAGTATTTT
D: NA; V: TRBV11-2; size: many; length: 14; J: TRBJ2-7; CDR3: CASSLGLGGYEQYF; DNA: TGTGCCAGCAGCTTAGGCCTGGGGGGTTACGAGCAGTACTTC
D: NA; V: TRBV20-1; size: many; length: 12; J: TRBJ1-2; CDR3: CSAREGDYGYTF; DNA: TGCAGTGCTAGGGAGGGGGACTATGGCTACACCTTC
D: NA; V: TRBV11-2; size: few; length: 16; J: TRBJ2-2; CDR3: CASSLGRQPNTGELFF; DNA: TGTGCCAGCAGCTTAGGCAGGCAACCGAACACCGGGGAGCTGTTTTTT
D: NA; V: TRBV19; size: many; length: 15; J: TRBJ2-2; CDR3: CASTPLRGGGGELFF; DNA: TGTGCCAGTACCCCCCTAAGGGGAGGAGGCGGGGAGCTGTTTTTT
D: NA; V: TRBV5-1; size: many; length: 14; J: TRBJ2-7; CDR3: CASSLGAGTYEQYF; DNA: TGCGCCAGCAGCTTGGGAGCAGGGACCTACGAGCAGTACTTC
D: TRBD1; V: TRBV29-1; size: many; length: 12; J: TRBJ2-7; CDR3: CSGDREYYEQYF; DNA: TGCAGCGGCGACAGGGAATACTACGAGCAGTACTTC